The present entry profiles one T cell receptor (beta chain) with its context. As handled by the study authors: It was from reference gene primer amplification that nucleated cell counts were estimated. Assay used: immunoSEQ multiplex PCR; TCRdb lists only in-frame clones, some missing. That table furnishes V, J and clone size, whereas the DNA furnished D and trimming. The sample lists under 500,000 clones; approximately 92% were seen once. Recovery among Cohort 3 donors was established by two negative PCRs, clearance, or symptom resolution. This specimen comes from a study of blood T cell repertoires in COVID-19. The sequence derives from a young man who had recovered from COVID-19. Material: PBMCs or T cells enriched from blood (not recorded which).

This CDR3 is CTSSQDERSNYGYTF. Here the CDR3 DNA reads TGCACCAGCAGCCAAGACGAACGGTCGAACTATGGCTACACCTTC. This chain connects TRBV1 to TRBJ1-2. TRBV1 is listed as a pseudogene. The CDR3 contains 15 residues.